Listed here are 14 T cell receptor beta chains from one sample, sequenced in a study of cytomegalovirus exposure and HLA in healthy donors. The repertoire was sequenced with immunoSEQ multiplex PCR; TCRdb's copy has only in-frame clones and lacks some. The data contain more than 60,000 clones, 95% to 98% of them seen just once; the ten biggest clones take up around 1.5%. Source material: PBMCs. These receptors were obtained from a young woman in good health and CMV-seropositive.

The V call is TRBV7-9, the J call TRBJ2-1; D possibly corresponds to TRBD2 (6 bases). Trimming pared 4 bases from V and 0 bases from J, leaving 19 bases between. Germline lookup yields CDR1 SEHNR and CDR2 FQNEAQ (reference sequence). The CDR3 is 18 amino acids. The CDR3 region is CASSSSPGDGGSYNEQFF. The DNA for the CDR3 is TGTGCCAGCAGCTCCAGCCCGGGGGACGGAGGCTCCTACAATGAGCAGTTCTTC.

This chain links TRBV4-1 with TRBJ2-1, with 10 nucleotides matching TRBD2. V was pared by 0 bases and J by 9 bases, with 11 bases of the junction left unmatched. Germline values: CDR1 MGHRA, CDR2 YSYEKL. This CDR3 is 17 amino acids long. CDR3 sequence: CASSQDPFASGSAEQFF. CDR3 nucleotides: TGCGCCAGCAGCCAAGATCCTTTCGCTAGCGGGAGTGCTGAGCAGTTCTTC.

In nucleotides, the CDR3 is TGTGCCATCAGGTCAGGGGACAGTAGTAATCAGCCCCAGCATTTT. It is translated as CAIRSGDSSNQPQHF. This chain joins TRBV10-3 and TRBJ1-5, with 7 bases that match TRBD1. The V gene end was trimmed by 6 bases and the J gene end by 4 bases; junction bases not matched to a gene: 9. The germline gives CDR1 ENHRY, CDR2 SYGVKD. The CDR3 contains 15 residues.

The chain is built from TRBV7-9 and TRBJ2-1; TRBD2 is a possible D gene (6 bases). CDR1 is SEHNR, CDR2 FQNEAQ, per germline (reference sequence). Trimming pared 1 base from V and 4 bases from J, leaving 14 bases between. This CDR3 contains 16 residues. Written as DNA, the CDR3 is TGTGCCAGCAGCTTAGAGGTTGCGGAGGGGTACAATGAGCAGTTCTTC. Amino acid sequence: CASSLEVAEGYNEQFF.

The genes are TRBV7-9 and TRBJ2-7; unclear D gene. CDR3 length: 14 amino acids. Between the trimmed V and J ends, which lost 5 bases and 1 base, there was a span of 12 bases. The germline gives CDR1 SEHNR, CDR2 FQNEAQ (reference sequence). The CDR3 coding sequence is TGTGCCAGCAGCACAGTACAGAAGTCCTACGAGCAGTACTTC. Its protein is CASSTVQKSYEQYF.

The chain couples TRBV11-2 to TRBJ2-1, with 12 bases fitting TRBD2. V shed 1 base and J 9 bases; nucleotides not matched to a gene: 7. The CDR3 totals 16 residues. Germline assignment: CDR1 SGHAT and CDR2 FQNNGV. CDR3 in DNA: TGTGCCAGCAGCTTAGTCGGACTAGCGGGGCTAGTTGAGCAGTTCTTC. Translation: CASSLVGLAGLVEQFF.

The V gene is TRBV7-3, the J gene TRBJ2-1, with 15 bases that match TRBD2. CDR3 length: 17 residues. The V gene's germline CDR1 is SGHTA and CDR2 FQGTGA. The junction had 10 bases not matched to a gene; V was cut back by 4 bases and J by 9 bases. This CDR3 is CASSSGLAGGQGGEQFF. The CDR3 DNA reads TGTGCCAGCAGCTCGGGACTAGCGGGAGGCCAGGGAGGTGAGCAGTTCTTC.

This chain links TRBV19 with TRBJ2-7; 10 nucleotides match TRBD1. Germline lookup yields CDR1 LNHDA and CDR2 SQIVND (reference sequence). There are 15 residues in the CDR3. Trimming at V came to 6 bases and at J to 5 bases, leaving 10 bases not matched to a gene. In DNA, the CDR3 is TGTGCCAGTAGCGTCGGACAGGGGGGCCTAAACGAGCAGTACTTC. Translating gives CASSVGQGGLNEQYF.

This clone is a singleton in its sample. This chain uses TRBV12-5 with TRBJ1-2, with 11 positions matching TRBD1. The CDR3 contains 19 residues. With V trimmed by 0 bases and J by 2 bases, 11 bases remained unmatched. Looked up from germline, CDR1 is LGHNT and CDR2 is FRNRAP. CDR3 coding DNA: TGTGCTAGTGGTTTGGTTCCCGGGACAGGGGGTGAGAGGAACTATGGCTACACCTTC. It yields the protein CASGLVPGTGGERNYGYTF.

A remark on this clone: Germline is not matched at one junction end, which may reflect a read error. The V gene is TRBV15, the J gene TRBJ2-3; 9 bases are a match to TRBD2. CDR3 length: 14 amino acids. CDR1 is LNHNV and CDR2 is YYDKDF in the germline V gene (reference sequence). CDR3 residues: CASSRPLAGDTQYF. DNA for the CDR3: TGTGCCAGCAGCCGGCCACTAGCGGGAGATACGCAGTATTTT.

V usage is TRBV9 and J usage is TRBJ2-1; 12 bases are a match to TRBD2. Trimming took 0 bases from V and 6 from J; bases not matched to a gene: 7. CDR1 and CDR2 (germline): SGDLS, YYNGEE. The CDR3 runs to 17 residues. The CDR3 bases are TGTGCCAGCAGCGTAGCGGCCGGGACTAGCGGGTTCAATGAGCAGTTCTTC. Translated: CASSVAAGTSGFNEQFF.

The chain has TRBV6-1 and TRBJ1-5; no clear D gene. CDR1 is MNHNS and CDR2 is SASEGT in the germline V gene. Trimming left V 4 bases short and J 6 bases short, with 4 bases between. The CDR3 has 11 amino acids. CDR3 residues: CASSGPQPQHF. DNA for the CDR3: TGTGCCAGCAGTGGGCCTCAGCCCCAGCATTTT.

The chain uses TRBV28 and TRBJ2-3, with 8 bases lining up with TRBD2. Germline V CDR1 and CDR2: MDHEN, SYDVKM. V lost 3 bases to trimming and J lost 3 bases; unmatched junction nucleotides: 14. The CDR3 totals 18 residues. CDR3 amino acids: CASSFRSGGAGKTDTQYF. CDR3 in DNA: TGTGCCAGCAGTTTTCGCAGCGGGGGCGCGGGCAAGACAGATACGCAGTATTTT. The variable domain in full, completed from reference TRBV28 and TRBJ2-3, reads DVKVTQSSRYLVKRTGEKVFLECVQDMDHENMFWYRQDPGLGLRLIYFSYDVKMKEKGDIPEGYSVSREKKERFSLILESASTNQTSMYLCASSFRSGGAGKTDTQYFGPGTRLTVL.

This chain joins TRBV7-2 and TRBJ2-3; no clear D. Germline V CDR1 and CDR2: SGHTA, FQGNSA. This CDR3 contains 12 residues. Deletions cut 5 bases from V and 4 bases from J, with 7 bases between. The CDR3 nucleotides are TGTGCCAGCAGCCGCAGTTCAGATACGCAGTATTTT. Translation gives CASSRSSDTQYF.